This is a list of T cell receptor beta chains from one sample in a study of cytomegalovirus exposure and HLA in healthy donors. TCRdb's copy holds only in-frame clones and misses some; the assay was immunoSEQ multiplex PCR. Among about 190,000 clones listed, about 82% were seen once. The specimen sequenced was PBMCs. All receptors derive from a woman in her late teens or twenties in good health and CMV-seronegative. CDR3s include the opening cysteine and the closing phenylalanine or tryptophan.

TRBV9	TRBJ2-1	CASSVEAGPYNEQFF
TRBV28	TRBJ1-5	CASSIPYQPQHF
TRBV7-9	TRBJ2-7	CASSMGQYNPSYEQYF
TRBV6-5	TRBJ1-1	CASRRGINTEAFF
TRBV21-1	TRBJ1-1	CASSKAETETIGAFF
TRBV19	TRBJ1-1	CASHRGAGAEAFF
TRBV11-1	TRBJ2-7	CASSLQGSSYEQYF
TRBV6-1	TRBJ1-5	CASTGQGYQPQHF
TRBV11-3	TRBJ2-2	CASSGPHGGELFF
TRBV6-5	TRBJ1-2	CASSSLAGGYYGYTF
TRBV20-1	TRBJ1-2	CSADKNGYTF
TRBV5-1	TRBJ2-7	CASSVLMGTTGSHEQYF
TRBV5-5	TRBJ2-7	CASSLVTSGGDEQYF
TRBV5-6	TRBJ1-2	CASSPGPELYGYTF
TRBV9	TRBJ2-1	CASSAYRDRAGEQFF
TRBV7-3	TRBJ2-3	CASSLRGARTDTQYF
TRBV9	TRBJ1-2	CASSVTGTYGYTF